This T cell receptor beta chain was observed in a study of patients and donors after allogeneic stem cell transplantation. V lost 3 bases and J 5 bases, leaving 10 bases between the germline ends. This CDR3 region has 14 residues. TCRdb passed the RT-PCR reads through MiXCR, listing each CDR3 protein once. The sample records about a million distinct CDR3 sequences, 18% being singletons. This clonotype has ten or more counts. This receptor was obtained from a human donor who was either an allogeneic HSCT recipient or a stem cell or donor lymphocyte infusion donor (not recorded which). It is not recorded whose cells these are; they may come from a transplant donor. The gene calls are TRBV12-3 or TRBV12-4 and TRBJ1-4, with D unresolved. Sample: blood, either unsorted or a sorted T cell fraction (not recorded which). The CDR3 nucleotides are TGTGCCAGCAGTTTGGAAGGTGGAAATGAAAAACTGTTTTTT. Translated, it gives CASSLEGGNEKLFF.